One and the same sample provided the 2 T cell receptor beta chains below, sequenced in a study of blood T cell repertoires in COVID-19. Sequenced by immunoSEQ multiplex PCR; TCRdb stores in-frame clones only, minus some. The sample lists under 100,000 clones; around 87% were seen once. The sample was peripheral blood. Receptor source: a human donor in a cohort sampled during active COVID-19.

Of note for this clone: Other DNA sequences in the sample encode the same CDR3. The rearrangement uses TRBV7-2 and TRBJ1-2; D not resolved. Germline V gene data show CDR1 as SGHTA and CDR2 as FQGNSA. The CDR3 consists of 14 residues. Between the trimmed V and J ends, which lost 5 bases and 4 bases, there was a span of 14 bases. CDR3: CASSPDGGIYGYTF. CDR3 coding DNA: TGTGCCAGCAGCCCGGACGGCGGGATCTATGGCTACACCTTC.

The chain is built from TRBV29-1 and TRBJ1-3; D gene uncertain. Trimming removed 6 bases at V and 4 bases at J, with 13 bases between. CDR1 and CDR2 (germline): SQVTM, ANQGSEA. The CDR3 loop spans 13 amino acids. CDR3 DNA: TGCAGCGTCCTTACTGACACCGGAAACACCATATATTTT. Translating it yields CSVLTDTGNTIYF.